The next 18 T cell receptor beta chains were all read from a single sample in a study of resident and recirculating memory T cells in vitiligo. The data were produced by immunoSEQ multiplex PCR, yet TCRdb's version contains in-frame clones alone and is incomplete. The data hold tens of thousands of clones, with about 91% observed a single time. Material for sequencing was blood. The receptor set was obtained from a male donor with vitiligo.

The rearrangement uses TRBV18 and TRBJ1-4, with D maybe TRBD1 (6 bases). The V gene's germline CDR1 is KGHSH and CDR2 LQKENI. This CDR3 region has 14 residues. Trimming shortened V by 0 bases and J by 5 bases, and 7 bases separated the two germline ends. CDR3 protein: CASSPPRGNEKLFF. CDR3 DNA sequence: TGTGCCAGCTCACCACCTAGGGGGAATGAAAAACTGTTTTTT.

The rearrangement links TRBV28 to TRBJ1-1, with 7 bases that match TRBD1. Germline V CDR1 and CDR2: MDHEN, SYDVKM. V shed 5 bases and J 7 bases; nucleotides not matched to a gene: 13. This CDR3 region has 15 residues. The CDR3, as DNA: TGTGCCAGCAGTACCCGGGACAGCTCTAGACTTGAAGCTTTCTTT. Protein: CASSTRDSSRLEAFF.

V gene TRBV5-8 combines with J gene TRBJ1-3, with D tentatively TRBD1 (6 bases). This CDR3 spans 15 amino acids. The V end lost 4 bases, the J end lost 2 bases, and 13 bases lay between the germline ends. From germline, CDR1 is SGHTS and CDR2 YDEGEE. This CDR3 reads CASSLKQGTGNTIYF. The CDR3 DNA reads TGTGCCAGCAGCCTGAAACAGGGCACTGGAAACACCATATATTTT.

The rearrangement joins TRBV27 to TRBJ2-6; D is uncertain. Looked up from germline, CDR1 is MNHEY and CDR2 is SMNVEV (reference sequence). Trimming shortened V by 8 bases and J by 2 bases, and 4 bases separated the two germline ends. This CDR3 comprises 12 residues. The CDR3 sequence is CASGTGANVLTF. The CDR3 DNA follows: TGTGCCAGCGGCACTGGGGCCAACGTCCTGACTTTC.

In the case of this clone: A read error may produce the germline difference seen at one junction end. CDR3 sequence (DNA): TGTGCCACCAGTTATCAGCGGGACGGCAATGAGCAGTTCTTC. Translating it yields CATSYQRDGNEQFF. The rearrangement links TRBV27 to TRBJ2-1, with TRBD2 identical over 7 bases. This CDR3 spans 14 amino acids. CDR1 and CDR2 from the germline V gene are MNHEY and SMNVEV (reference sequence).

The J gene is TRBJ1-2, the V gene TRBV2; D is unresolved. The CDR3 loop spans 11 amino acids. The germline CDR1 and CDR2 sequences are SNHLY and FYNNEI. Trimming stripped 3 bases from V and 7 bases from J, with 6 bases between. Here the CDR3 reads CASSESFGYTF. The CDR3 region has the DNA TGTGCCAGCAGTGAGAGTTTTGGCTACACCTTC.

A few counts support this clone. The CDR3 region has the DNA TGTGCCAGCAGTGACCAAGGGACAGGGGGAAGACAGCCCCAGCATTTT. This sequence encodes CASSDQGTGGRQPQHF. The chain joins TRBV6-1 to TRBJ1-5, with 11 bases that match TRBD1. Germline CDR1 reads MNHNS; CDR2 reads SASEGT. The CDR3 extends over 16 amino acids. J lost 7 bases, V lost 3 bases, and 8 bases had no gene match.

This clone occurred once. The CDR3 nucleotides are TGTGCCAGCAGCGCCGCTCCTTCCGGGACAGGGTTTGGTGAGCAGTTCTTC. This translates into CASSAAPSGTGFGEQFF. The rearrangement joins TRBV9 to TRBJ2-1, with 9 bases matching TRBD1. V lost 3 bases, J lost 9 bases, and 16 bases stayed unmatched. CDR3 length: 17 amino acids. Germline lookup yields CDR1 SGDLS and CDR2 YYNGEE.

The chain carries TRBV5-1 and TRBJ1-1; 9 nucleotides match TRBD1. Germline V CDR1 and CDR2: SGHRS, YFSETQ. This CDR3 is built from 15 residues. J was trimmed by 0 bases and V by 4 bases; bases with no gene match: 4. Here the CDR3 DNA reads TGCGCCAGCAGCACGAGGACAGGGGTGAACACTGAAGCTTTCTTT. It specifies CASSTRTGVNTEAFF.

The V and J genes are TRBV10-3 and TRBJ2-7, with TRBD2 identical over 12 bases. Germline CDR1 is ENHRY and CDR2 is SYGVKD. CDR3 length equals 16 residues. The junction had 11 bases not matched to a gene; V was cut back by 11 bases and J by 0 bases. CDR3 sequence (DNA): TGTGCCTCGTGTCTGGGACTAGCGGGTGCCTCCTACGAGCAGTACTTC. This translates into CASCLGLAGASYEQYF.

The chain has TRBV5-1 and TRBJ1-2; weak D call: TRBD1 (6 bases). The CDR3 length is 14 residues. Germline V lookup: CDR1 SGHRS, CDR2 YFSETQ. The V end was cut by 4 bases, the J end by 1 base, with 11 bases between. The CDR3 spells CASSPGTNNYGYTF. CDR3 DNA: TGCGCCAGCAGCCCGGGGACAAATAACTATGGCTACACCTTC.

The chain employs TRBV19 and TRBJ2-3; 15 bases agree with TRBD2. The CDR3 is made up of 18 amino acids. Germline assignment: CDR1 LNHDA and CDR2 SQIVND (reference sequence). With 5 bases clipped from V and 2 bases from J, the junction kept 8 bases outside the gene matches. The CDR3 is CASSSGLAGGPDTDTQYF. CDR3 DNA: TGTGCCAGTAGTTCTGGACTAGCGGGAGGGCCAGACACAGATACGCAGTATTTT.

The chain links TRBV19 to TRBJ1-2, with 9 bases that match TRBD1. V dropped 5 bases and J dropped 7; count of bases not matched to a gene: 5. CDR1 is LNHDA and CDR2 is SQIVND in the germline V gene (reference sequence). This CDR3 has 13 amino acids. The CDR3 sequence is CASSRGQGIGYTF. CDR3 DNA sequence: TGTGCCAGTAGTCGAGGACAGGGGATTGGCTACACCTTC.

The chain's CDR3 is CASSPQGQANTEAFF. The CDR3 nucleotides are TGTGCCAGCAGCCCGCAAGGACAGGCGAACACTGAAGCTTTCTTT. The V and J genes are TRBV9 and TRBJ1-1; TRBD1 agrees at 7 bases. CDR1 and CDR2 (germline): SGDLS, YYNGEE. V shed 4 bases and J 1 base; nucleotides not matched to a gene: 7. The CDR3 has 15 amino acids.

The rearrangement links TRBV6-5 to TRBJ2-1; 9 nucleotides agree with TRBD1. CDR1 is MNHEY, CDR2 SVGAGI, per germline. V shed 2 bases, J shed 7 bases, and the junction held 3 bases outside the gene matches. The CDR3 has 14 amino acids. The CDR3 spells CASSYGQGLNEQFF. The DNA for the CDR3 is TGTGCCAGCAGTTACGGACAGGGGTTAAATGAGCAGTTCTTC.

This clone was seen once. The chain is built from TRBV18 and TRBJ1-4; no clear D. The CDR3 spans 15 residues. Germline loops: CDR1 KGHSH, CDR2 LQKENI. V was cut by 1 base and J by 5 bases, with 11 bases left in between. In DNA form, the CDR3 reads TGTGCCAGCTCACCACGTTCAGGTCGGAATGAAAAACTGTTTTTT. Translation gives CASSPRSGRNEKLFF. Full variable domain (missing parts from reference TRBV18 and TRBJ1-4): NAGVMQNPRHLVRRRGQEARLRCSPMKGHSHVYWYRQLPEEGLKFMVYLQKENIIDESGMPKERFSAEFPKEGPSILRIQQVVRGDSAAYFCASSPRSGRNEKLFFGSGTQLSVL.

This clone was seen a single time. V and J are TRBV5-1 and TRBJ2-7; TRBD2 matches 10 bases. The CDR3 has 16 amino acids. V dropped 3 bases and J dropped 3; count of bases not matched to a gene: 9. The germline gives CDR1 SGHRS, CDR2 YFSETQ. CDR3 DNA sequence: TGCGCCAGCAGCTGGAGTCGGACTAGCGGCATCTACGAGCAGTACTTC. This sequence encodes CASSWSRTSGIYEQYF.

This sequence joins TRBV19 and TRBJ2-5; the D is unclear. Trimming left V 5 bases short and J 0 bases short, with 10 bases between. This CDR3 spans 14 amino acids. Germline lookup yields CDR1 LNHDA and CDR2 SQIVND (reference sequence). CDR3 nucleotides: TGTGCCAGTAGTCTCGAGCTGTACCAAGAGACCCAGTACTTC. Its protein is CASSLELYQETQYF.